The T cell receptor beta chain described here comes from a study of regulatory T cells in long-lasting Graves disease. CDR3 regions were amplified by Arm-PCR using iRepertoire HTBI primers to build TCR beta libraries. In the study's own analysis: Across the samples, identification revealed about 62 TRBV and 12 to 15 TRBJ segments. MiXCR, applied by TCRdb to the multiplex PCR reads, yields one record per CDR3 protein. The V and J calls were not made by the authors but by TCRdb's processing. The sample lists under 800,000 distinct CDR3 sequences; about 15% were seen once. As concerns this clonotype: Its antigen is undetermined. A read error may be the cause here, since a much bigger clone is one base away.

Germline V lookup: CDR1 MDHEN, CDR2 SYDVKM. The CDR3 contains 15 residues. V was clipped by 5 bases and J by 7 bases; unmatched bases: 11. Study-level points and caveats: Persistent disease exhibited a predilection for TRBV28, TRBJ1-2 and TRBJ2-5.

This sample's time point: newly diagnosed GD, antithyroid drugs for less than 3 months. Isolated PBMC RNA provided the starting material for the TCR library. The source of the patients was an endocrinology department in Xi'an, China. In addition, the sample was reused for a study of T cells in Graves' hyperthyroidism and ophthalmopathy. From that study: Graves' hyperthyroidism showing no ophthalmopathy progression within 18 months was considered stable.

V and J are TRBV28 and TRBJ2-3; 8 positions match TRBD2. The TCR sequence derives from a woman aged 25 to 39 with Graves disease. Sequences were derived from peripheral blood mononuclear cells (PBMCs), sampled at new diagnosis, from a patient treated with antithyroid drugs. The CDR3 region is CASSPGGQGMHTQYF. The CDR3 region has the DNA TGTGCCAGCAGTCCGGGGGGGCAGGGAATGCATACGCAGTATTTT.